Only a few counts were recorded for the clone carrying this T cell receptor (beta chain). Antigen: not known. The data derive from a study of vaccination effects on CD4 cells after COVID-19. Viral peptide pools were used in the ViraFEST assay to expand antigen-specific CD4+ T cells, and sequencing came afterward. Upon completion of around eleven days in culture, CD4+ T cells were isolated. Vaccinated participants had no history of SARS-CoV-2 infection and tested negative for nucleocapsid antibodies. Each well held about 2 million PBMC cultured with about 9.9 ug/ml peptides and 9.5 to 10 IU/ml IL-2. Half the medium was replaced with IL-2 medium on days 3 and 7. Germline assignment: CDR1 MGHRA and CDR2 YSYEKL. The CDR3 runs 17 residues. V was shortened by 1 base and J by 4 bases, with 19 bases between the two germline ends. Assay: immunoSEQ multiplex PCR; the TCRdb copy retains only in-frame clones and omits some. The sample shows about 21,000 clones, 73% of them seen only once.

The clonotype was recovered from a human donor who received a COVID-19 vaccine. The source was CD4+ T cells from PBMCs cultured with HCoV-NL63 spike peptides, collected before COVID-19 vaccination. The chain is built from TRBV4-1 and TRBJ1-2, with D maybe TRBD1 (6 bases). The CDR3 reads CASSQVLAGVILYGYTF. The DNA for the CDR3 is TGCGCCAGCAGCCAAGTGCTAGCAGGGGTAATTCTCTATGGCTACACCTTC.